The T cell receptor beta chain under discussion was sequenced for a study of CD8 T cells in ankylosing spondylitis. This clonotype showed up many times. Generation of TCR beta libraries employed quantitative 5'-RACE incorporating molecular barcodes. TCRdb called the 5' RACE reads again in MiXCR, with one record for every CDR3 protein. The data show roughly 260,000 distinct CDR3 sequences, with 15% to 20% seen just once and roughly 8.3% held by the top ten. The CDR3 sequence is 13 residues long. Between the trimmed V and J ends, which lost 1 base and 2 bases, there was a span of 6 bases. CDR1 is SGHKS and CDR2 is YYEKEE in the germline V gene (reference sequence).

The sequence was collected from a male donor with ankylosing spondylitis or in good health (not recorded which). Source material: blood, either unsorted or a sorted T cell fraction (not recorded which). J is TRBJ2-5 and V is TRBV5-5; D remains unclear. The CDR3 DNA reads TGTGCCAGCAGCTTGAGGCAGCAAGAGACCCAGTACTTC. Translated, it gives CASSLRQQETQYF.